This T cell receptor (beta chain) came from a study of blood T cell repertoires in COVID-19. The germline gives CDR1 MGHRA, CDR2 YSYEKL. The length of the CDR3 is 13 residues. The V and J ends lost 0 bases and 7 bases respectively, with 7 bases between them. Produced via immunoSEQ multiplex PCR; TCRdb's table is partial and in-frame only. The table lists approximately 280,000 clones, more than 85% of them singletons. This sequence joins TRBV4-1 and TRBJ2-1; D unresolved. The sample was peripheral blood. This TCR derives from a man aged 40-49 years with acute or convalescent COVID-19. The CDR3 protein is CASSQDPLNEQFF. The CDR3 bases are TGCGCCAGCAGCCAAGACCCCCTTAATGAGCAGTTCTTC.